What follows describes a single T cell receptor beta chain. What this receptor recognizes is not known. No base quality information exists; no much larger clone differs at one position. This record comes from a study of blood T cell repertoires in COVID-19 (dated by TCRdb to the early 2020s). About the investigation overall: Samples from collaborators originated in the United States, Italy and Spain and spanned both the acute and convalescent phases of COVID-19. The repertoires were released in a freely available public database meant as a resource for research on the immune response to SARS-CoV-2. The prospective study material was composed of cDNA or gDNA derived from T cells, B-cell-depleted T cells, or PBMCs. Where available, HLA class I and class II types were obtained from metadata supplied by the sample provider rather than from assay-based typing. Sample metadata almost always included a de-identified subject ID, COVID-19 status, age in years and sex. The samples were drawn from the first 160 participants of the ongoing ImmuneRACE study and from some 1,300 subjects provided by 6 global collaborators. The dataset comprised deeply sampled blood TCRbeta repertoires from subjects exposed to, actively infected with, or recovered from COVID-19.

TCRbeta CDR3 regions were amplified from genomic DNA by means of the immunoSEQ Assay, a bias-controlled multiplex PCR. The authors' analysis ran thus. Nucleated cell counts per sample were estimated from amplification of reference gene primers within the assay. To quantify the absolute abundance of each unique TCRbeta CDR3 rearrangement, sequence reads were collapsed and filtered. For each sample, productive Simpson clonality was calculated as the square root of Simpson's diversity index over productive rearrangements. The table comes from immuneACCESS by way of TCRdb, which keeps in-frame sequences with V and J called. Part of the clones is missing from these tables; in studies checked, under half for an unresolved V gene and the rest for unknown reasons. That table is the source of V, J and clone size, and D and trimming were worked out from the DNA. The sample table lists fewer than 35,000 clones, roughly 85% of them with a count of one. About 8.6% of the sample is in the top ten clones.

Per the germline V gene, SGDLS is the CDR1 and YYNGEE is the CDR2. V was cut back by 1 base and J by 0 bases, leaving a gap of 18 bases between them. The CDR3 contains 18 residues, cysteine and phenylalanine counted. CDR3 DNA only is kept here, 54 bases in frame from base 1. Summary of the overall study and its limitations: The quantity of clinical and demographic metadata differed by source and by participant and was supplied without curation.

Whole blood was collected in K2EDTA tubes by collaborating institutions according to the institutions' own protocols. For TCRbeta analysis, collaborators shipped samples as frozen whole blood, isolated PBMCs, or DNA extracted from either of those sample types. The source is a man older than 75 with active COVID-19. Sequencing was done on a sample of peripheral blood. The receptor chain draws on TRBV9 and TRBJ2-3, with a tentative D gene TRBD1 over 6 matching bases. The CDR3 has the sequence CASSVFGSRDTSTDTQYF. Read as DNA, the sequence is TGTGCCAGCAGCGTATTCGGAAGCAGGGACACTAGCACAGATACGCAGTATTTT.